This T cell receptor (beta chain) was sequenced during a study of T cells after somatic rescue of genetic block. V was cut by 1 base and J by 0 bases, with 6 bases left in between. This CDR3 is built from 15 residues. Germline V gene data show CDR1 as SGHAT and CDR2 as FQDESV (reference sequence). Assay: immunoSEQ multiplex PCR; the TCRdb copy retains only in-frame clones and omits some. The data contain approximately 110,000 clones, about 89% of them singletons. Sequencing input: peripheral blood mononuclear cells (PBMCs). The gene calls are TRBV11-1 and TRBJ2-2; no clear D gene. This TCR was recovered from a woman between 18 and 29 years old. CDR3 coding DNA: TGTGCCAGCAGCTTAGTAGTTGCGAACACCGGGGAGCTGTTTTTT. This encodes CASSLVVANTGELFF.